These 27 T cell receptor beta chains were sequenced from one sample in a study of blood T cell repertoires in COVID-19. Produced via immunoSEQ multiplex PCR; TCRdb's table is partial and in-frame only. The data contain roughly 80,000 clones, roughly 91% of them seen just once; the ten biggest clones take up about 2%. The sequenced material came from peripheral blood. The receptors were gathered from a woman aged 50 to 60 in a cohort sampled during active COVID-19.

V is TRBV7-9 and J is TRBJ2-5; D not resolved. The CDR3 runs 14 residues. Germline CDR1 is SEHNR and CDR2 is FQNEAQ (reference sequence). V was pared by 5 bases and J by 4 bases, with 14 bases between. CDR3: CASSPSDAPETQYF. In DNA form, the CDR3 reads TGTGCCAGCAGCCCTTCAGATGCCCCAGAGACCCAGTACTTC.

This chain connects TRBV9 to TRBJ2-3; TRBD1 matches at 9 bases. The CDR3 runs 17 residues. Germline-derived CDR1 and CDR2 are SGDLS and YYNGEE. Trimming at V came to 0 bases and at J to 4 bases, leaving 9 bases not matched to a gene. The chain's CDR3 is CASSVGTGGGNSDTQYF. DNA of the CDR3: TGTGCCAGCAGCGTAGGAACAGGGGGCGGTAACTCAGATACGCAGTATTTT. Drawing the rest from reference TRBV9 and TRBJ2-3, the complete variable domain is DSGVTQTPKHLITATGQRVTLRCSPRSGDLSVYWYQQSLDQGLQFLIQYYNGEERAKGNILERFSAQQFPDLHSELNLSSLELGDSALYFCASSVGTGGGNSDTQYFGPGTRLTVL.

The genes are TRBV5-4 and TRBJ2-1; D remains unclear. Germline CDR1 and CDR2: SGHNT and YYREEE (reference sequence). This CDR3 region has 14 residues. The V end was cut by 3 bases, the J end by 8 bases, with 15 bases between. CDR3 loop: CASSSSTGQDEQFF. CDR3 nucleotide sequence: TGTGCCAGCAGCTCCAGCACTGGGCAAGATGAGCAGTTCTTC.

The sample holds one count of this clone. The genes are TRBV5-8 and TRBJ1-5; no definite D call. This CDR3 contains 17 residues. Trimming left V 5 bases short and J 1 base short, with 19 bases between. Looked up from germline, CDR1 is SGHTS and CDR2 is YDEGEE. CDR3 in DNA: TGTGCCAGCAGAAATTCCATTTCGGACTGGAGCAATCAGCCCCAGCATTTT. Residues: CASRNSISDWSNQPQHF.

The chain joins TRBV2 to TRBJ2-7, with 8 bases that match TRBD1. The germline gives CDR1 SNHLY, CDR2 FYNNEI. The CDR3 sequence is 15 residues long. The V and J ends lost 3 bases and 1 base, in that order; junction bases with no gene match: 5. As DNA, the CDR3 is TGTGCCAGCAGTGACCGGACAGGGAGGTCCTACGAGCAGTACTTC. Its translation is CASSDRTGRSYEQYF.

The gene calls are TRBV9 and TRBJ2-2, with TRBD1 identical over 7 bases. The CDR3 totals 16 residues. CDR1 SGDLS and CDR2 YYNGEE come from the germline V gene. Unmatched junction bases numbered 6, after V lost 4 bases and J lost 0 bases. The CDR3 here is CASSQGQTSNTGELFF. CDR3 in DNA: TGTGCCAGCAGCCAGGGACAGACCTCGAACACCGGGGAGCTGTTTTTT.

This clone was detected once. The chain joins TRBV6-5 to TRBJ2-7; TRBD2 is a possible D gene (6 bases). CDR1 MNHEY and CDR2 SVGAGI come from the germline V gene. The CDR3 is 13 amino acids. The V end was cut by 6 bases, the J end by 1 base, with 10 bases between. The CDR3 spells CASRAGGSYEQYF. DNA of the CDR3: TGTGCCAGCAGGGCCGGGGGATCCTACGAGCAGTACTTC.

The chain uses TRBV6-5 and TRBJ2-7, with 7 bases aligning to TRBD1. J was trimmed by 5 bases and V by 6 bases; bases with no gene match: 4. This CDR3 is 12 amino acids long. Per germline, CDR1 MNHEY and CDR2 SVGAGI. The CDR3 nucleotides read TGTGCCAGCAGCAACAGGGGTAACGAGCAGTACTTC. Its protein product is CASSNRGNEQYF.

The chain joins TRBV5-1 to TRBJ2-3; TRBD2 matches 8 bases. CDR1 SGHRS and CDR2 YFSETQ come from the germline V gene. The CDR3 is made up of 15 amino acids. V trimming: 4 bases; J trimming: 1 base; junction bases outside the gene matches: 5. In DNA form, the CDR3 reads TGCGCCAGCAGCGACGGGGGGGTTCGCACAGATACGCAGTATTTT. This encodes CASSDGGVRTDTQYF.

The V gene is TRBV9, the J gene TRBJ2-1; 7 nucleotides align to TRBD1. Germline assignment: CDR1 SGDLS and CDR2 YYNGEE. This CDR3 is 14 amino acids long. Losses at the gene ends were 2 bases for V and 2 bases for J; bases not matched to a gene: 1. The CDR3 region has the DNA TGTGCCAGCAGCGTGCAGGGGGCCTACAATGAGCAGTTCTTC. This translates into CASSVQGAYNEQFF.

This clone was recorded once. This chain links TRBV2 with TRBJ1-1; D is perhaps TRBD1 (5 bases). The length of the CDR3 is 11 residues. With 11 bases removed from V and 4 bases from J, the gap between germline ends came to 11 bases. Germline lookup yields CDR1 SNHLY and CDR2 FYNNEI. The CDR3: CARGMGTEAFF. CDR3 DNA sequence: TGTGCCCGGGGGATGGGCACTGAAGCTTTCTTT.

The CDR3 DNA follows: TGTGCCAGTAGTAGCCGATCTGGGACAAATTCACCCCTCCACTTT. It yields the protein CASSSRSGTNSPLHF. This chain connects TRBV19 to TRBJ1-6; D possibly corresponds to TRBD1 (6 bases). V lost 4 bases and J 7 bases, leaving 14 bases between the germline ends. The CDR3 has 15 residues. The germline gives CDR1 LNHDA, CDR2 SQIVND (reference sequence).

The V gene is TRBV28, the J gene TRBJ2-1; 11 positions agree with TRBD2. Germline trimming cut 7 bases from V and 6 bases from J; bases unmatched to any gene: 5. The CDR3 loop spans 14 amino acids. Per the germline V gene, CDR1 is MDHEN and CDR2 is SYDVKM. The CDR3 DNA sequence: TGTGCCAGCAATGAACTAGCGGGAGCCAATGAGCAGTTCTTC. This encodes CASNELAGANEQFF.

This sequence joins TRBV5-6 and TRBJ2-5; 8 bases align to TRBD1. In germline, CDR1 is SGHDT, CDR2 YYEEEE. The ends lost 0 bases at V and 2 bases at J; junction bases unmatched: 0. The CDR3 consists of 14 residues. CDR3 DNA: TGTGCCAGCAGCTTGGGGACAGGGCAAGAGACCCAGTACTTC. It is translated as CASSLGTGQETQYF.

This CDR3 reads CASSFSPGLPSGANVLTF. The CDR3 DNA follows: TGTGCCAGCAGCTTTTCCCCAGGGTTGCCCTCTGGGGCCAACGTCCTGACTTTC. The gene calls are TRBV5-4 and TRBJ2-6, with a tentative D call TRBD1 (5 bases). This CDR3 is 18 amino acids long. Germline assignment: CDR1 SGHNT and CDR2 YYREEE (reference sequence). The V and J ends lost 2 bases and 0 bases respectively, with 15 bases between them.

The CDR3: CASSDLVRRGDQPQHF. CDR3 in DNA: TGTGCCAGCAGCGACCTAGTTCGCCGTGGCGATCAGCCCCAGCATTTT. V and J are TRBV21-1 and TRBJ1-5. TRBV21-1 is a documented pseudogene. CDR3 length equals 16 residues.

The V gene is TRBV7-8, the J gene TRBJ2-7; 10 bases agree with TRBD1. Germline lookup yields CDR1 SGHVS and CDR2 FQNEAQ. V was clipped by 5 bases and J by 3 bases; unmatched bases: 7. The CDR3 totals 15 residues. Here the CDR3 DNA reads TGTGCCAGCAGCGACTGGACAGGGGGAGTCTACGAGCAGTACTTC. Translating it yields CASSDWTGGVYEQYF.

V gene TRBV4-1 combines with J gene TRBJ1-1; TRBD1 aligns across 7 bases. There are 16 residues in the CDR3. V lost 0 bases to trimming and J lost 5 bases; unmatched junction nucleotides: 9. Germline loops: CDR1 MGHRA, CDR2 YSYEKL. CDR3 amino acids: CASSQDKGQGETEAFF. The DNA for the CDR3 is TGCGCCAGCAGCCAAGATAAGGGGCAGGGGGAGACTGAAGCTTTCTTT.

The chain recombines TRBV19 with TRBJ2-3; perhaps TRBD1 as D (5 bases). With 3 bases removed from V and 6 bases from J, the gap between germline ends came to 7 bases. CDR3 size: 12 residues. Per the germline V gene, CDR1 is LNHDA and CDR2 is SQIVND (reference sequence). The CDR3 spells CASSIRDDTQYF. The CDR3 region has the DNA TGTGCCAGTAGTATCAGGGATGATACGCAGTATTTT.

In DNA, the CDR3 is TGTGCCACCAGTGAGCGTCAGGGGGACCCCGAATACCCATTCCAAGAGACCCAGTACTTC. Translated, it gives CATSERQGDPEYPFQETQYF. The V call is TRBV24-1, the J call TRBJ2-5, with 7 bases matching TRBD1. The ends lost 4 bases at V and 1 base at J; junction bases unmatched: 20. Germline V lookup: CDR1 KGHDR, CDR2 SFDVKD. This CDR3 has 20 residues.

The chain has TRBV18 and TRBJ2-7, with D possibly matching TRBD1 (6 bases). Germline CDR1 KGHSH, CDR2 LQKENI. The CDR3 consists of 14 residues. Between the trimmed V and J ends, which lost 2 bases and 3 bases, there was a span of 11 bases. As DNA, the CDR3 is TGTGCCAGCTCACCAAGGGCAGGGGTCTACGAGCAGTACTTC. This gives the protein CASSPRAGVYEQYF.

This chain joins TRBV6-2 or TRBV6-3 and TRBJ2-5, with 7 bases that match TRBD1. V trimming: 5 bases; J trimming: 7 bases; junction bases outside the gene matches: 4. CDR1 and CDR2 (germline): MNHEY, SVGEGT. The CDR3 runs to 12 residues. The CDR3: CASSDYRGTQYF. CDR3 in DNA: TGTGCCAGCAGTGACTACAGGGGGACCCAGTACTTC.

This clone was seen a single time. V usage is TRBV9 and J usage is TRBJ2-1; the D gene is possibly TRBD2 (7 bases). The CDR3 covers 20 residues. Trimming left V 1 base short and J 0 bases short, with 23 bases between. The germline V gene has CDR1 SGDLS and CDR2 YYNGEE. In nucleotides, the CDR3 is TGTGCCAGCAGCGTATCCGGGGGCTTGAGCGGGATGATCTCCTACAATGAGCAGTTCTTC. Translating gives CASSVSGGLSGMISYNEQFF.

The gene calls are TRBV11-2 and TRBJ1-3; 7 nucleotides line up with TRBD1. J lost 9 bases, V lost 1 base, and 15 bases had no gene match. The germline V gene has CDR1 SGHAT and CDR2 FQNNGV. The CDR3 extends over 17 amino acids. CDR3 nucleotide sequence: TGTGCCAGCAGCTTAGCCGCAGGAGCCGGACAGGTGTTCACCATATATTTT. Protein product: CASSLAAGAGQVFTIYF.

The chain is built from TRBV28 and TRBJ1-5; D may be TRBD1 (6 bases). Germline V gives CDR1 MDHEN, CDR2 SYDVKM. This CDR3 is built from 15 residues. V lost 3 bases and J 0 bases, leaving 9 bases between the germline ends. As DNA, the CDR3 is TGTGCCAGCAGTTTTGGCAGGGGTAGCAATCAGCCCCAGCATTTT. This gives the protein CASSFGRGSNQPQHF.

CDR3 loop: CASRDGTVGEKLFF. As DNA, the CDR3 is TGTGCCAGTAGGGATGGGACAGTCGGAGAAAAACTGTTTTTT. The V call is TRBV19, the J call TRBJ1-4, with 7 positions matching TRBD1. CDR3 length equals 14 residues. The ends lost 6 bases at V and 8 bases at J; junction bases unmatched: 9. Germline CDR1 LNHDA, CDR2 SQIVND (reference sequence). Full variable domain (missing parts from reference TRBV19 and TRBJ1-4): DGGITQSPKYLFRKEGQNVTLSCEQNLNHDAMYWYRQDPGQGLRLIYYSQIVNDFQKGDIAEGYSVSREKKESFPLTVTSAQKNPTAFYLCASRDGTVGEKLFFGSGTQLSVL.

V gene TRBV2 combines with J gene TRBJ2-5; tentative D call: TRBD2 (6 bases). The CDR3 runs 13 residues. Germline V gene data show CDR1 as SNHLY and CDR2 as FYNNEI. The V gene lost 4 bases and the J gene lost 2 bases, with 8 bases spanning the gap. The CDR3 DNA sequence: TGTGCCAGCAGTGTAGGGACTCAAGAGACCCAGTACTTC. Its protein product is CASSVGTQETQYF.